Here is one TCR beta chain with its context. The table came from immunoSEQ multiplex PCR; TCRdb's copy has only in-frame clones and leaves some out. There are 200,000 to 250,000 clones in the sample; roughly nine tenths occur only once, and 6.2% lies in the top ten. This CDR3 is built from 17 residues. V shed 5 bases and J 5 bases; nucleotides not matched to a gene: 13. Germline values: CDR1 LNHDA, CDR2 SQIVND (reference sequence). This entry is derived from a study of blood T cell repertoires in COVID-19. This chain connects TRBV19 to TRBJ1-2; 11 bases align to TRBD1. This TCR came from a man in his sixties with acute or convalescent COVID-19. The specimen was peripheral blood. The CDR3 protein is CASSRRTGGSHTYGYTF. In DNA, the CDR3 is TGTGCCAGTAGTCGGCGGACAGGGGGCTCCCACACTTATGGCTACACCTTC.